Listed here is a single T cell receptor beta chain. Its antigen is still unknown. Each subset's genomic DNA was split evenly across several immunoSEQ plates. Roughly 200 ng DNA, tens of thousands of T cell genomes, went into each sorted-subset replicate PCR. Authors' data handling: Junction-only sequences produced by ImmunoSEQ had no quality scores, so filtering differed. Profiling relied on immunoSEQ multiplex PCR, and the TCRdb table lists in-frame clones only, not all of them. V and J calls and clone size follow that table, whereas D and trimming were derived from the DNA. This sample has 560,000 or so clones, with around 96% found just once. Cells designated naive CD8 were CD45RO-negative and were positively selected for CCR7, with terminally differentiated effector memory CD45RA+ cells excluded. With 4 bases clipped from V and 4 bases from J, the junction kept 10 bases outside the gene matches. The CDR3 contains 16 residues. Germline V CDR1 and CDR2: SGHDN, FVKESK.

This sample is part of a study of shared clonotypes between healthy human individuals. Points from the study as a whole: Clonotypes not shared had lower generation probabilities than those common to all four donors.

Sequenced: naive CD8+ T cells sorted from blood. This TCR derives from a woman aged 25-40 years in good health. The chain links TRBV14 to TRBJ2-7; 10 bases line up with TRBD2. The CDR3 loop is CASSPPYLAGAYEQYF. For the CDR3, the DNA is TGTGCCAGCAGCCCCCCGTATCTAGCGGGAGCTTACGAGCAGTACTTC.